A selection of T cell receptor beta chains follows, all from one sample in a study of identical twins' blood T cells. From the 5' RACE reads, TCRdb called clonotypes with MiXCR, one entry per CDR3 protein. Among 400,000 or so distinct CDR3 sequences listed, about 28% were seen once. Sequenced material: PBMCs. The receptors come from a woman between 18 and 55 years old in good health. Each CDR3 is given with its conserved first and last residue. D genes are given only for firm matches. Not every row has a clone size; where given, it reads once, few, many or a size class.

v_call: TRBV20-1; clone_size: -; d_call: -; j_call: TRBJ1-3; cdr3_length: 14; cdr3_aa: CSAGQAVLGNTIYF; cdr3_nt: TGCAGTGCTGGTCAGGCAGTTTTAGGAAACACCATATATTTT
v_call: TRBV6-5; clone_size: many; d_call: -; j_call: TRBJ2-1; cdr3_length: 15; cdr3_aa: CASSYSGRPYNEQFF; cdr3_nt: TGTGCCAGCAGTTACTCGGGCAGGCCCTACAATGAGCAGTTCTTC
v_call: TRBV5-1; clone_size: -; d_call: -; j_call: TRBJ1-1; cdr3_length: 15; cdr3_aa: CASSLDGHPSDEAFF; cdr3_nt: TGCGCCAGCAGCTTGGACGGGCATCCTAGTGATGAAGCTTTCTTT
v_call: TRBV5-1; clone_size: -; d_call: -; j_call: TRBJ2-3; cdr3_length: 15; cdr3_aa: CASSFSQSGTDTQYF; cdr3_nt: TGCGCCAGCAGCTTTTCGCAGTCGGGCACAGATACGCAGTATTTT
v_call: TRBV7-9; clone_size: -; d_call: -; j_call: TRBJ1-1; cdr3_length: 14; cdr3_aa: CASSVARERAEAFF; cdr3_nt: TGTGCCAGCAGCGTCGCAAGGGAAAGAGCTGAAGCTTTCTTT
v_call: TRBV6-2/TRBV6-3; clone_size: -; d_call: TRBD2; j_call: TRBJ2-1; cdr3_length: 15; cdr3_aa: CASSQSGSSYNEQFF; cdr3_nt: TGTGCCAGCAGCCAAAGCGGGAGTAGTTACAATGAGCAGTTCTTC
v_call: TRBV29-1; clone_size: many; d_call: -; j_call: TRBJ2-7; cdr3_length: 11; cdr3_aa: CSVALSYEQYF; cdr3_nt: TGCAGCGTTGCCCTGTCCTACGAGCAGTACTTC
v_call: TRBV6-4; clone_size: few; d_call: TRBD1; j_call: TRBJ2-3; cdr3_length: 16; cdr3_aa: CASSDRQGAESDTQYF; cdr3_nt: TGTGCCAGCAGTGATCGTCAGGGGGCTGAGTCAGATACGCAGTATTTT
v_call: TRBV6-6; clone_size: -; d_call: -; j_call: TRBJ1-5; cdr3_length: 13; cdr3_aa: CASSYSENQPQHF; cdr3_nt: TGTGCCAGCAGTTACTCCGAGAATCAGCCCCAGCATTTT
v_call: TRBV20-1; clone_size: -; d_call: -; j_call: TRBJ1-1; cdr3_length: 10; cdr3_aa: CSANRDVTFF; cdr3_nt: TGCAGTGCTAACCGGGACGTAACTTTCTTT
v_call: TRBV9; clone_size: few; d_call: TRBD1; j_call: TRBJ1-6; cdr3_length: 13; cdr3_aa: CASGQGADSPLHF; cdr3_nt: TGTGCCAGCGGCCAGGGGGCGGATTCACCCCTCCACTTT
v_call: TRBV12-3/TRBV12-4; clone_size: -; d_call: -; j_call: TRBJ2-3; cdr3_length: 15; cdr3_aa: CAGAPGRPSTDTQYF; cdr3_nt: TGTGCCGGTGCGCCGGGACGTCCGAGCACAGATACGCAGTATTTT
v_call: TRBV7-9; clone_size: few; d_call: -; j_call: TRBJ1-2; cdr3_length: 13; cdr3_aa: CASSFLQFNGYTF; cdr3_nt: TGTGCCAGCAGCTTTCTTCAGTTTAATGGCTACACCTTC
v_call: TRBV11-2; clone_size: -; d_call: -; j_call: TRBJ2-2; cdr3_length: 13; cdr3_aa: CASLQPNTGELFF; cdr3_nt: TGTGCCAGCTTGCAGCCGAACACCGGGGAGCTGTTTTTT
v_call: TRBV20-1; clone_size: -; d_call: TRBD2; j_call: TRBJ2-7; cdr3_length: 12; cdr3_aa: CSAGGLASEQHF; cdr3_nt: TGCAGTGCTGGGGGACTAGCGTCTGAGCAGCACTTC
v_call: TRBV20-1; clone_size: -; d_call: TRBD1; j_call: TRBJ2-1; cdr3_length: 18; cdr3_aa: CSATGTERPGGPYNEQFF; cdr3_nt: TGCAGTGCTACGGGGACAGAGCGTCCGGGCGGCCCCTACAATGAGCAGTTCTTC
v_call: TRBV20-1; clone_size: few; d_call: -; j_call: TRBJ2-2; cdr3_length: 15; cdr3_aa: CSARDGGNLAGELFF; cdr3_nt: TGCAGTGCTAGAGATGGGGGGAACCTCGCCGGGGAGCTGTTTTTT
v_call: TRBV20-1; clone_size: few; d_call: -; j_call: TRBJ2-1; cdr3_length: 11; cdr3_aa: CSAVSYNEQFF; cdr3_nt: TGCAGTGCGGTCTCCTACAATGAGCAGTTCTTC
v_call: TRBV20-1; clone_size: many; d_call: -; j_call: TRBJ1-2; cdr3_length: 13; cdr3_aa: CSARDLTGYGYTF; cdr3_nt: TGCAGTGCTAGAGATTTGACAGGCTATGGCTACACCTTC
v_call: TRBV5-1; clone_size: -; d_call: -; j_call: TRBJ1-1; cdr3_length: 13; cdr3_aa: CASSLMVDTEAFF; cdr3_nt: TGCGCCAGCAGCTTGATGGTTGACACTGAAGCTTTCTTT
v_call: TRBV5-1; clone_size: few; d_call: TRBD1; j_call: TRBJ1-1; cdr3_length: 15; cdr3_aa: CASSLRTGEGAEAFF; cdr3_nt: TGCGCCAGCAGCTTGAGAACAGGGGAGGGAGCTGAAGCTTTCTTT
v_call: TRBV7-2; clone_size: many; d_call: -; j_call: TRBJ1-6; cdr3_length: 14; cdr3_aa: CASSLSRDNSPLHF; cdr3_nt: TGTGCCAGCAGCTTATCCAGGGATAATTCACCCCTCCACTTT
v_call: TRBV5-8; clone_size: -; d_call: -; j_call: TRBJ2-7; cdr3_length: 13; cdr3_aa: CASSLKQSYKQYF; cdr3_nt: TGTGCCAGCAGCTTGAAGCAGTCCTACAAGCAGTACTTC
v_call: TRBV20-1; clone_size: many; d_call: -; j_call: TRBJ1-1; cdr3_length: 11; cdr3_aa: CSAFLNTEAFF; cdr3_nt: TGCAGTGCGTTTTTGAACACTGAAGCTTTCTTT
v_call: TRBV12-3/TRBV12-4; clone_size: many; d_call: TRBD1; j_call: TRBJ2-2; cdr3_length: 15; cdr3_aa: CASSPQGEYTGELFF; cdr3_nt: TGTGCCAGCAGTCCTCAGGGGGAATACACCGGGGAGCTGTTTTTT
v_call: TRBV5-1; clone_size: -; d_call: -; j_call: TRBJ2-3; cdr3_length: 16; cdr3_aa: CASSFDRLGSTDTQYF; cdr3_nt: TGCGCCAGCAGCTTCGACAGGCTGGGCTCCACAGATACGCAGTATTTT
v_call: TRBV20-1; clone_size: -; d_call: TRBD2; j_call: TRBJ2-5; cdr3_length: 13; cdr3_aa: CSAPDIAGGLEFF; cdr3_nt: TGCAGTGCCCCGGATATAGCGGGGGGGCTGGAGTTTTTC
v_call: TRBV7-3; clone_size: few; d_call: -; j_call: TRBJ1-1; cdr3_length: 13; cdr3_aa: CASSLPNRDEAFF; cdr3_nt: TGTGCCAGCAGCTTGCCTAACAGGGATGAAGCTTTCTTT
v_call: TRBV6-5; clone_size: -; d_call: -; j_call: TRBJ1-2; cdr3_length: 13; cdr3_aa: CASSRDISYGYTF; cdr3_nt: TGTGCCAGCAGTCGGGACATAAGCTATGGCTACACCTTC
v_call: TRBV27; clone_size: -; d_call: -; j_call: TRBJ2-3; cdr3_length: 16; cdr3_aa: CASSLSPRPGTDTQYF; cdr3_nt: TGTGCCAGCAGTTTATCCCCCAGGCCGGGCACAGATACGCAGTATTTT
v_call: TRBV20-1; clone_size: few; d_call: -; j_call: TRBJ1-2; cdr3_length: 14; cdr3_aa: CSARADTGHIFYTF; cdr3_nt: TGCAGTGCTAGAGCTGATACAGGGCACATTTTCTACACCTTC
v_call: TRBV11-1; clone_size: many; d_call: -; j_call: TRBJ1-1; cdr3_length: 14; cdr3_aa: CASSFLGGGTEAFF; cdr3_nt: TGTGCCAGCAGCTTCTTGGGTGGTGGCACTGAAGCTTTCTTT
v_call: TRBV11-2; clone_size: -; d_call: -; j_call: TRBJ2-7; cdr3_length: 15; cdr3_aa: CASSLEYSSSYEQYF; cdr3_nt: TGTGCCAGCAGCTTAGAATACTCCAGCTCCTACGAGCAGTACTTC
v_call: TRBV20-1; clone_size: -; d_call: -; j_call: TRBJ1-2; cdr3_length: 12; cdr3_aa: CSARVPGEGYTF; cdr3_nt: TGCAGTGCTAGAGTCCCAGGGGAGGGCTACACCTTC
v_call: TRBV7-9; clone_size: -; d_call: -; j_call: TRBJ1-1; cdr3_length: 12; cdr3_aa: CASRGRGTEAFF; cdr3_nt: TGTGCCAGCAGGGGTAGGGGCACTGAAGCTTTCTTT
v_call: TRBV7-8; clone_size: few; d_call: TRBD1; j_call: TRBJ1-1; cdr3_length: 13; cdr3_aa: CASSRTGGAEAFF; cdr3_nt: TGTGCCAGCAGCAGGACAGGGGGTGCTGAAGCTTTCTTT
v_call: TRBV20-1; clone_size: few; d_call: -; j_call: TRBJ1-5; cdr3_length: 13; cdr3_aa: CSASRQGSQPQHF; cdr3_nt: TGCAGTGCTAGCAGGCAGGGGTCCCAGCCCCAGCATTTT
v_call: TRBV7-2; clone_size: -; d_call: TRBD1; j_call: TRBJ1-3; cdr3_length: 17; cdr3_aa: CASSSSGTGNSGNTIYF; cdr3_nt: TGTGCCAGCAGCTCTTCTGGGACAGGGAACTCTGGAAACACCATATATTTT
v_call: TRBV15; clone_size: -; d_call: -; j_call: TRBJ1-5; cdr3_length: 18; cdr3_aa: CATSTGQRTYIGNQPQHF; cdr3_nt: TGTGCCACCAGCACAGGACAGCGTACATATATCGGCAATCAGCCCCAGCATTTT
v_call: TRBV12-3/TRBV12-4; clone_size: -; d_call: -; j_call: TRBJ1-5; cdr3_length: 17; cdr3_aa: CASSLGGATMSNQPQHF; cdr3_nt: TGTGCCAGCAGTTTAGGAGGGGCCACAATGAGCAATCAGCCCCAGCATTTT
v_call: TRBV4-3; clone_size: -; d_call: -; j_call: TRBJ2-7; cdr3_length: 15; cdr3_aa: CASSFRLAQTYEQYF; cdr3_nt: TGCGCCAGCAGCTTCCGTCTAGCGCAGACCTACGAGCAGTACTTC
v_call: TRBV7-9; clone_size: -; d_call: -; j_call: TRBJ1-1; cdr3_length: 14; cdr3_aa: CTSSLDGEITEAFF; cdr3_nt: TGTACCAGCAGCTTAGACGGGGAAATCACTGAAGCTTTCTTT
v_call: TRBV20-1; clone_size: -; d_call: TRBD1; j_call: TRBJ1-6; cdr3_length: 17; cdr3_aa: CSARQAGTGQYNSPLHF; cdr3_nt: TGCAGTGCTAGACAGGCTGGGACAGGCCAGTATAATTCACCCCTCCACTTT
v_call: TRBV5-1; clone_size: -; d_call: -; j_call: TRBJ2-7; cdr3_length: 13; cdr3_aa: CASSSNTGYEQYF; cdr3_nt: TGCGCCAGCAGCTCAAACACAGGTTACGAGCAGTACTTC
v_call: TRBV4-1; clone_size: -; d_call: -; j_call: TRBJ2-3; cdr3_length: 19; cdr3_aa: CASSQGRRERMGYTDTQYF; cdr3_nt: TGCGCCAGCAGCCAAGGACGTCGGGAGAGGATGGGCTACACAGATACGCAGTATTTT
v_call: TRBV5-1; clone_size: few; d_call: -; j_call: TRBJ2-3; cdr3_length: 13; cdr3_aa: CASSLEYQGSQYF; cdr3_nt: TGCGCCAGCAGCTTGGAATACCAAGGGTCGCAGTATTTT
v_call: TRBV11-2; clone_size: few; d_call: -; j_call: TRBJ1-2; cdr3_length: 13; cdr3_aa: CASSLDGHYGYTF; cdr3_nt: TGTGCCAGCAGTCTTGACGGGCACTATGGCTACACCTTC
v_call: TRBV20-1; clone_size: few; d_call: TRBD2; j_call: TRBJ2-4; cdr3_length: 14; cdr3_aa: CSARASGYKNIQYF; cdr3_nt: TGCAGTGCTAGGGCTAGCGGGTACAAAAACATTCAGTACTTC
v_call: TRBV5-1; clone_size: few; d_call: -; j_call: TRBJ1-1; cdr3_length: 14; cdr3_aa: CASSFRTVNTEAFF; cdr3_nt: TGCGCCAGCAGCTTCCGGACAGTGAACACTGAAGCTTTCTTT
v_call: TRBV6-2/TRBV6-3; clone_size: -; d_call: -; j_call: TRBJ2-7; cdr3_length: 12; cdr3_aa: CASSGQNYEQYF; cdr3_nt: TGTGCCAGCAGTGGACAGAACTACGAGCAGTACTTC
v_call: TRBV12-3/TRBV12-4; clone_size: few; d_call: TRBD1; j_call: TRBJ1-5; cdr3_length: 15; cdr3_aa: CASSRTGVLNQPQHF; cdr3_nt: TGTGCCAGCAGTCGGACAGGGGTCCTAAATCAGCCCCAGCATTTT
v_call: TRBV7-8; clone_size: few; d_call: -; j_call: TRBJ1-2; cdr3_length: 13; cdr3_aa: CASSLDANYGYTF; cdr3_nt: TGTGCCAGCAGCTTAGACGCAAACTATGGCTACACCTTC
v_call: TRBV18; clone_size: few; d_call: -; j_call: TRBJ2-1; cdr3_length: 14; cdr3_aa: CARSAEGYYNEQFF; cdr3_nt: TGTGCCCGCTCAGCGGAAGGCTACTACAATGAGCAGTTCTTC
v_call: TRBV12-5; clone_size: few; d_call: -; j_call: TRBJ1-4; cdr3_length: 16; cdr3_aa: CASGLVRRGLGEKLFF; cdr3_nt: TGTGCTAGTGGTTTGGTCCGACGGGGGTTGGGGGAAAAACTGTTTTTT
v_call: TRBV12-3/TRBV12-4; clone_size: many; d_call: -; j_call: TRBJ1-2; cdr3_length: 14; cdr3_aa: CASSFMEQTYGYTF; cdr3_nt: TGTGCCAGCAGTTTCATGGAGCAGACTTATGGCTACACCTTC